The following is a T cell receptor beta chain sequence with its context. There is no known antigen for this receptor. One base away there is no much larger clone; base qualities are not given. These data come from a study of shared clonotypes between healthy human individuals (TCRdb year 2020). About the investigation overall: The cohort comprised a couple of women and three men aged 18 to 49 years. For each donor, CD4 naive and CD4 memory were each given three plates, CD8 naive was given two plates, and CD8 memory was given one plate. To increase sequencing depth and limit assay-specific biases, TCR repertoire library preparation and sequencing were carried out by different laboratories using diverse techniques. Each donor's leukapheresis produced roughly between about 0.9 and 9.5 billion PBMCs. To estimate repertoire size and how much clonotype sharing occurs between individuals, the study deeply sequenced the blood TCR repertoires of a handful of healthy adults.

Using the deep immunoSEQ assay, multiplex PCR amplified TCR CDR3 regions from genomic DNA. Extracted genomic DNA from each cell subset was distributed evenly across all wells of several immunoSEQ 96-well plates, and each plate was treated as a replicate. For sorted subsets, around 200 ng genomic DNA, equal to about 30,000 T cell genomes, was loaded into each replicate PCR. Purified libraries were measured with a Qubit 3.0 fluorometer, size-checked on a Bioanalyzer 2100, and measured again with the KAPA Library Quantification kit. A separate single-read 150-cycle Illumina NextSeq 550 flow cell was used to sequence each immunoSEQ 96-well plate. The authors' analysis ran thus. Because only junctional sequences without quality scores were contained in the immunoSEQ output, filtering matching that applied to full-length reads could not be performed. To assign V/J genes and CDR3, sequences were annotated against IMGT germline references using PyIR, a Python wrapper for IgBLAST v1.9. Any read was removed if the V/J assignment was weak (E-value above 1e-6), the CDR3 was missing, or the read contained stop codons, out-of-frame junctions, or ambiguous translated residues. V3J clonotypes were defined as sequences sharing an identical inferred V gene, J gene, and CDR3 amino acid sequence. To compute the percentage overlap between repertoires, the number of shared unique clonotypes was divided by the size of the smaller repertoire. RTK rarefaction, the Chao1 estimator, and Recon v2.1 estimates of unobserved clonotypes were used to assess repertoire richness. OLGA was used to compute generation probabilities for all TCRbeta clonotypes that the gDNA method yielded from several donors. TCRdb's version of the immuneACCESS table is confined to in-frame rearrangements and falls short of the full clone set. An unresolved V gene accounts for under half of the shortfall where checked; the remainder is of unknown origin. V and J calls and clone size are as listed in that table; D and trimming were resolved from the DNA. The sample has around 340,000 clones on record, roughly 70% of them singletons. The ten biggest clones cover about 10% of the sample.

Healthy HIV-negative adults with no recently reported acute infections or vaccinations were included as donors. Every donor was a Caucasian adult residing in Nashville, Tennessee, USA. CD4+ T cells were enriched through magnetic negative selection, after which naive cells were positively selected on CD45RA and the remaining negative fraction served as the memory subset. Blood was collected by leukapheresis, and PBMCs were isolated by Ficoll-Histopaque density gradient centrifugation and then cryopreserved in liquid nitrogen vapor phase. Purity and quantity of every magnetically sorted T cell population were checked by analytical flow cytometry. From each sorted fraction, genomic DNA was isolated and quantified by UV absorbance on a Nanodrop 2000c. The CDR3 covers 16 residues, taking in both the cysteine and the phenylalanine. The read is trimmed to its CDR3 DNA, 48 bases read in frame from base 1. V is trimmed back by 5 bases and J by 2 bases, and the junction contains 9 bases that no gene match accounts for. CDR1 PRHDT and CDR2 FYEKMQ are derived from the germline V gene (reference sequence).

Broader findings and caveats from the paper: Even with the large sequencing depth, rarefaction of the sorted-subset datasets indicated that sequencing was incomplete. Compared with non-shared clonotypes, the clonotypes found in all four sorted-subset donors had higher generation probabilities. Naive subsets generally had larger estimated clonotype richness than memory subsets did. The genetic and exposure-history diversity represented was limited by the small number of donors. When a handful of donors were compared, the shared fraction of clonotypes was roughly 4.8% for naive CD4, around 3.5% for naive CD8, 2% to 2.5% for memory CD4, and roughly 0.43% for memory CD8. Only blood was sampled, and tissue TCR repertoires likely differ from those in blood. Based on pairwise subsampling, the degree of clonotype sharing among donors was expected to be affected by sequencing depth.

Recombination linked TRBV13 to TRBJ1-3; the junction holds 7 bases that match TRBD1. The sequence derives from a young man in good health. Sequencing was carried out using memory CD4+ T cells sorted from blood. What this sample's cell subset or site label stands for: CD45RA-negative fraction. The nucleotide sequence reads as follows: TGTGCCAGCAGCATCCTCGTGACAGGGACTGGAAACACCATATATTTT. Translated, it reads CASSILVTGTGNTIYF. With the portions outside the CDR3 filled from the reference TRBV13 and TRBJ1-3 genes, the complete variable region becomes AAGVIQSPRHLIKEKRETATLKCYPIPRHDTVYWYQQGPGQDPQFLISFYEKMQSDKGSIPDRFSAQQFSDYHSELNMSSLELGDSALYFCASSILVTGTGNTIYFGEGSWLTVV.